The rows below give T cell receptor beta chains drawn from one sample of a study of shared clonotypes between healthy human individuals. TCRdb's table, derived via immunoSEQ multiplex PCR, lists solely in-frame clones and lacks some. Of about 1.1 million clones listed, approximately 80% are singletons. Material for sequencing was memory CD4+ T cells from PBMCs. The receptors shown here come from a man between 18 and 29 years old in good health. Some clones in this sample may be carry-over from other donors' samples. Both conserved end residues are part of each CDR3. The D gene is left open where the match is weak. The listing skips clone size in some rows; elsewhere it reads once, few, many or a size class.

>-|TRBV18|-|TRBJ2-3
CASSPGTTGHTDTQYF
TGTGCCAGCTCACCGGGAACAACCGGACACACAGATACGCAGTATTTT
>few|TRBV28|-|TRBJ1-5
CATNRVHGNQPQHF
TGTGCCACCAACAGGGTACATGGCAATCAGCCCCAGCATTTT
>few|TRBV7-2|TRBD2|TRBJ2-7
CASSGTSGRSYEQYF
TGTGCCAGCAGCGGGACTAGCGGGAGGAGCTACGAGCAGTACTTC
>-|TRBV28|-|TRBJ2-1
CASSFVGRSYNEQFF
TGTGCCAGCAGTTTTGTGGGACGCTCCTACAATGAGCAGTTCTTC
>once|TRBV19|-|TRBJ2-2
CASTPSHTGELFF
TGTGCCAGTACCCCATCTCACACCGGGGAGCTGTTTTTT
>-|TRBV10-3|TRBD2|TRBJ2-5
CAISESILGTSGRGKETQYF
TGTGCCATCAGTGAGTCGATCCTTGGGACTAGCGGGAGGGGAAAAGAGACCCAGTACTTC
>-|TRBV27|-|TRBJ2-3
CASSFISTDTQYF
TGTGCCAGCAGTTTTATCTCCACGGATACGCAGTATTTT
>-|TRBV7-6|-|TRBJ2-7
CASSLARHEQYF
TGTGCCAGCAGCTTAGCGAGGCACGAGCAGTACTTC
>-|TRBV9|TRBD2|TRBJ2-1
CASGEGSGRVFEQFF
TGTGCCAGCGGAGAAGGCAGCGGGAGAGTATTTGAGCAGTTCTTC
>-|TRBV6-4|-|TRBJ2-6
CASSAYRGGAGANVLTF
TGTGCCAGCAGTGCCTACAGGGGAGGCGCTGGGGCCAACGTCCTGACTTTC
>-|TRBV7-2|TRBD1|TRBJ1-2
CASSVTGGTSNYGYTF
TGTGCCAGCAGCGTGACAGGGGGGACCTCTAACTATGGCTACACCTTC
>many|TRBV2|-|TRBJ2-1
CASSELEWKVF
TGTGCCAGCAGTGAACTAGAATGGAAGGTCTTC
>-|TRBV9|-|TRBJ2-5
CASSVEGGGTQYF
TGTGCCAGCAGCGTAGAGGGGGGTGGGACCCAGTACTTC
>-|TRBV4-1|-|TRBJ1-3
CASSQDWGGAGNTIYF
TGCGCCAGCAGCCAAGATTGGGGCGGCGCTGGAAACACCATATATTTT
>-|TRBV5-1|TRBD2|TRBJ2-7
CASSWGGRENYEQYF
TGCGCCAGCAGCTGGGGAGGGAGAGAGAACTACGAGCAGTACTTC
>-|TRBV19|-|TRBJ1-2
CASSIVGTANYGYTF
TGTGCCAGTAGTATAGTTGGGACCGCGAACTATGGCTACACCTTC
>few|TRBV7-2|-|TRBJ1-1
CASSPFPRDTEAFF
TGTGCCAGCAGCCCGTTCCCAAGGGACACTGAAGCTTTCTTT
>-|TRBV2|TRBD1|TRBJ2-7
CASKIGTGSYEQYF
TGTGCCAGCAAGATAGGGACAGGGAGCTACGAGCAGTACTTC
>once|TRBV11-2|-|TRBJ2-1
CASSLAFSGRRPGEQFF
TGTGCCAGCAGCTTGGCCTTTTCTGGGAGGCGGCCGGGTGAGCAGTTCTTC